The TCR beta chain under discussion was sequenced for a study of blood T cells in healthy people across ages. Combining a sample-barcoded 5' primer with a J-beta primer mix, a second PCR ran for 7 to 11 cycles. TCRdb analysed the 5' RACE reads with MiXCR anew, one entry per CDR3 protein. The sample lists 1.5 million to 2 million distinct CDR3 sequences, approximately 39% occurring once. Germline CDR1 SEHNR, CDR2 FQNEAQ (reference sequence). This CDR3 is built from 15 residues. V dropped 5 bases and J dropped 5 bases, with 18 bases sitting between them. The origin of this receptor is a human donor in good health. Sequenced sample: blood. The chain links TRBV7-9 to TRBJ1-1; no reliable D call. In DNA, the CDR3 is TGTGCCAGCAGCATGAGACGGGCCTCGGGGACTGAAGCTTTCTTT. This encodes CASSMRRASGTEAFF.